This paragraph reports one T cell receptor beta chain. Its antigen is as yet unknown. The data were obtained in a study of CD8 T cells in Susac syndrome. Study-wide results and caveats: The study conceded that relatively few individuals underwent its TCR sequencing and HLA analysis.

The germline gives CDR1 SQVTM, CDR2 ANQGSEA. CDR3 length: 15 amino acids. J was trimmed by 5 bases and V by 6 bases; bases with no gene match: 10. After extraction with the RNeasy kit, roughly 0.45 to 1 ug of the RNA was reverse transcribed using random hexamers. MiXCR was run by TCRdb on the immunoSEQ multiplex PCR reads, yielding one entry per CDR3 protein. The repertoire includes 65,000 to 90,000 distinct CDR3 sequences, approximately 95% of them detected once, and roughly 0.42% sits in the top ten. Bulk CD8+ and CD4+ cells came from magnetic negative isolation; CD8+ TEMRA by FACS. J is TRBJ1-2 and V is TRBV29-1; 12 bases line up with TRBD1. The source of this sequence is a human donor with multiple sclerosis. Source material: CD8+ T cells from PBMCs. CDR3 coding DNA: TGCAGCGTGGGGACAGGGGGCTCGTTCGGGTATGGCTACACCTTC. It is translated as CSVGTGGSFGYGYTF.